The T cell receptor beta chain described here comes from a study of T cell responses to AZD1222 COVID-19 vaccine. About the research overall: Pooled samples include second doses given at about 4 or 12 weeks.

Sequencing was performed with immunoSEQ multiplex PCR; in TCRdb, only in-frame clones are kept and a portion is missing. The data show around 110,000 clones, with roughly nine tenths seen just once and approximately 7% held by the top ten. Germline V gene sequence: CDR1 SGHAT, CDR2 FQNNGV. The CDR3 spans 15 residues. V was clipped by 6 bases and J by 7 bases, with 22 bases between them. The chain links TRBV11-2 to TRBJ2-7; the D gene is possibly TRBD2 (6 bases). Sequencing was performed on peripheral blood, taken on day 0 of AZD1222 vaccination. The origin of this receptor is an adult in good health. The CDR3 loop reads CASRPSVGGVREQYF. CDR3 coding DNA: TGTGCCAGCAGACCCTCTGTCGGGGGTGTGAGAGAGCAGTACTTC.